What follows describes a single T cell receptor beta chain. Its antigen is not identified. The data belong to a study of T cell responses to AZD1222 COVID-19 vaccine. At the level of the study: Samples with a second dose at about 4 or about 12 weeks were pooled together.

Produced via immunoSEQ multiplex PCR; TCRdb's table is partial and in-frame only. The table has some 99,000 clones, roughly 87% seen once. Whole-study results and caveats: Of spike-specific TCRs, nearly half reportedly target regions left unmutated in variants.

Trimming took off 0 bases at V and 2 bases at J, with 11 bases between the two ends. The CDR3 contains 15 residues. Germline V gives CDR1 SGDLS, CDR2 YYNGEE. V is TRBV9 and J is TRBJ1-2, with a possible D match to TRBD1 (5 bases). The receptor was derived from an adult in good health. The starting material was peripheral blood, obtained on day 0 of AZD1222 vaccination. CDR3 DNA sequence: TGTGCCAGCAGCGTAGACCCCAGGGCCAACTATGGCTACACCTTC. Encoded protein: CASSVDPRANYGYTF.